The source of this T cell receptor (beta chain) is a study of T cells in localized non-small cell lung cancer. Findings of the study overall: Of the tissues analyzed, uninvolved adjacent lung showed maximal T cell clonality, greater than tumor.

Data came from immunoSEQ multiplex PCR; TCRdb stores just in-frame clones and leaves some out. The repertoire consists of under 40,000 clones, with less than 80% occurring once and the leading ten covering 35% to 40%. Germline V gene sequence: CDR1 SGDLS, CDR2 YYNGEE. V was pared by 4 bases and J by 7 bases, with 8 bases of the junction left unmatched. This CDR3 contains 14 residues. Note on this clone: Its antigen remains unknown.

Sequencing was performed on peripheral blood, taken before any cancer treatment. The chain carries TRBV9 and TRBJ1-2; 9 bases line up with TRBD1. The source of this sequence is a male donor at least 60 years old with stage II squamous cell lung carcinoma. The CDR3 is CASSFTGGAGGYTF. In nucleotides, the CDR3 is TGTGCCAGCAGCTTCACAGGGGGCGCCGGTGGCTACACCTTC.